The 14 T cell receptor beta chains below were found in one sample sequenced in a study of Ad26.COV2.S vaccination and SARS-CoV-2 variants. Clones were sequenced by immunoSEQ multiplex PCR, and TCRdb holds only the in-frame ones, with some missing. The repertoire holds roughly 450,000 clones, roughly 90% seen once, with 9.5% to 15% in the top ten. Treatment specified: roughly 19 received Ad26.COV2.S at low or high dose, single or two shots; about 5 received placebo; per-sample allocation not given. Vaccine and placebo recipients were sampled on day 63 after the first injection. The specimen was peripheral blood, collected in a trial of Ad26.COV2.S vaccine versus placebo. The receptor source for this set is a person aged 18 to 65 who received the Ad26.COV2.S COVID-19 vaccine or a placebo.

The V call is TRBV19, the J call TRBJ1-1, with 7 bases fitting TRBD1. Trimming at V came to 7 bases and at J to 4 bases, leaving 9 bases not matched to a gene. CDR3 length equals 14 residues. CDR1 and CDR2 from the germline V gene are LNHDA and SQIVND (reference sequence). The CDR3 region has the DNA TGTGCCAGTAAGGTTAAGGGGGCATTCACTGAAGCTTTCTTT. Its translation: CASKVKGAFTEAFF.

The chain recombines TRBV7-2 with TRBJ2-7, with D possibly matching TRBD2 (6 bases). Trimming left V 5 bases short and J 1 base short, with 15 bases between. This CDR3 is built from 15 residues. Germline CDR1 SGHTA, CDR2 FQGNSA. Written as DNA, the CDR3 is TGTGCCAGCAGCCTCGCTAGCGCCGGATCCTACGAGCAGTACTTC. Translating it yields CASSLASAGSYEQYF.

The gene calls are TRBV15 and TRBJ2-1; D uncertain. Germline V CDR1 and CDR2: LNHNV, YYDKDF (reference sequence). V lost 0 bases and J 13 bases, leaving 13 bases between the germline ends. The CDR3 has 13 amino acids. CDR3 region: CATSRDFQSNQFF. Written as DNA, the CDR3 is TGTGCCACCAGCAGAGATTTTCAGAGCAATCAGTTCTTC.

This chain connects TRBV16 to TRBJ2-7; D call uncertain. Germline loops: CDR1 KGHSY, CDR2 FQNENV. Trimming took 1 base from V and 3 from J, leaving 7 bases between them. The CDR3 has 13 residues. DNA for the CDR3: TGTGCCAGCAGCCAATTACAAGACTACGAGCAGTACTTC. Protein: CASSQLQDYEQYF.

J is TRBJ2-2 and V is TRBV11-3; possibly TRBD2 for D (5 bases). With 4 bases removed from V and 4 bases from J, the gap between germline ends came to 10 bases. The CDR3 has 14 amino acids. Germline V lookup: CDR1 SGHNT, CDR2 YENEEA. CDR3: CASSSPGTTGELFF. CDR3 DNA sequence: TGTGCCAGCAGCTCACCGGGAACCACCGGGGAGCTGTTTTTT.

This clone turned up a few times. This rearrangement joins TRBV7-2 to TRBJ2-7; 8 nucleotides line up with TRBD1. Germline V lookup: CDR1 SGHTA, CDR2 FQGNSA. The CDR3 runs 14 residues. The V segment lost 5 bases and the J segment 1 base; nucleotides outside the gene matches: 4. CDR3 region: CASSPRQGSYEQYF. CDR3 sequence (DNA): TGTGCCAGCAGCCCTAGACAGGGGTCCTACGAGCAGTACTTC.

V is TRBV9 and J is TRBJ1-6; D remains unclear. Trimming shortened V by 0 bases and J by 8 bases, and 12 bases separated the two germline ends. The germline CDR1 and CDR2 sequences are SGDLS and YYNGEE. This CDR3 comprises 15 residues. In DNA form, the CDR3 reads TGTGCCAGCAGCGTAGCTAACAATTGGGATTCACCCCTCCACTTT. Its translation: CASSVANNWDSPLHF.

The genes are TRBV23-1 and TRBJ2-3; D is unresolved. TRBV23-1 is sorted into the ORF group, with uncertain function. The V end was cut by 8 bases, the J end by 0 bases, with 3 bases between. There are 11 residues in the CDR3. The CDR3 DNA reads as TGCGCCAGCCGAAGCACAGATACGCAGTATTTT. Its protein product is CASRSTDTQYF.

This clone was counted only a few times. J is TRBJ2-2 and V is TRBV7-2, with D hard to call. Trimming cost V 2 bases and J 2 bases, with 12 bases left between them. CDR3 length: 16 amino acids. The V gene's germline CDR1 is SGHTA and CDR2 FQGNSA. The CDR3 protein is CASSLKRMLNTGELFF. CDR3 DNA sequence: TGTGCCAGCAGCTTAAAACGGATGTTAAACACCGGGGAGCTGTTTTTT.

The rearrangement joins TRBV9 to TRBJ2-5; 11 nucleotides match TRBD2. CDR1 is SGDLS, CDR2 YYNGEE, per germline. CDR3 length equals 18 residues. The V and J ends lost 4 bases and 5 bases, in that order; junction bases with no gene match: 16. CDR3 nucleotides: TGTGCCAGCAGCCTCCAGTATAGCGGGAGGGCTGGGGACGAGACCCAGTACTTC. Encoded protein: CASSLQYSGRAGDETQYF. The entire variable domain, with the rest obtained from reference TRBV9 and TRBJ2-5, is as follows: DSGVTQTPKHLITATGQRVTLRCSPRSGDLSVYWYQQSLDQGLQFLIQYYNGEERAKGNILERFSAQQFPDLHSELNLSSLELGDSALYFCASSLQYSGRAGDETQYFGPGTRLLVL.

Here the CDR3 DNA reads TGTGCCAGCAGCCACCAAACTGCGGGGAGACGAGAAAAACTGTTTTTT. Translating gives CASSHQTAGRREKLFF. This chain uses TRBV14 with TRBJ1-4; D gene uncertain. The CDR3 spans 16 residues. CDR1 is SGHDN and CDR2 is FVKESK in the germline V gene. Trimming left V 3 bases short and J 8 bases short, with 19 bases between.

The gene calls are TRBV5-6 and TRBJ1-1; D is ambiguous. CDR1 SGHDT and CDR2 YYEEEE come from the germline V gene. V dropped 2 bases and J dropped 3 bases, with 11 bases sitting between them. The CDR3 totals 14 residues. As DNA, the CDR3 is TGTGCCAGCAGCTTCTCAGGATTGTACACTGAAGCTTTCTTT. Its translation: CASSFSGLYTEAFF.

This clone occurred a few times. The V and J genes are TRBV3-1 (or the pseudogene TRBV3-2) and TRBJ2-1, with D tentatively TRBD1 (6 bases). The V gene's germline CDR1 is LGHDT and CDR2 YNNKEL (reference sequence). V dropped 3 bases and J dropped 5 bases, with 14 bases sitting between them. The CDR3 consists of 15 residues. The CDR3 region has the DNA TGTGCCAGCAGCCACGACAGGAATTCTAACAATGAGCAGTTCTTC. Protein sequence: CASSHDRNSNNEQFF.

The chain employs TRBV28 and TRBJ1-5; D perhaps matches TRBD1 (6 bases). The CDR3 length is 14 residues. CDR1 is MDHEN, CDR2 SYDVKM, per germline. The germline V and J ends were trimmed by 4 bases and 4 bases, with 11 bases remaining between them. The CDR3 loop reads CASSSGTSNQPQHF. In DNA, the CDR3 is TGTGCCAGCAGTTCCGGGACATCTAATCAGCCCCAGCATTTT.